The TCR beta chain described here comes from a study of identical twins. TCRdb re-called the 5' RACE reads through MiXCR, storing one row per CDR3 protein. The repertoire holds fewer than 900,000 distinct CDR3 sequences, with approximately 18% as singletons. The V segment lost 4 bases and the J segment 4 bases; nucleotides outside the gene matches: 10. This CDR3 contains 15 residues. Germline loops: CDR1 SGDLS, CDR2 YYNGEE. This same sample was also part of a study on T cells expressing NK-cell markers. From that second work: Sorted T-cell subsets CD3+CD56+NKG2C+, CD3+CD56+NKG2C- and CD3+CD56-NKG2C+ were TCR beta-sequenced.

This sequence originates from a woman aged 18-30 years in good health. The sample was PBMCs. The rearrangement uses TRBV9 and TRBJ1-1; TRBD1 aligns across 7 bases. As DNA, the CDR3 is TGTGCCAGCAGCCCCCCGACAGGGTTGTTCACTGAAGCTTTCTTT. It codes for CASSPPTGLFTEAFF.